The rows below give T cell receptor beta chains drawn from one sample of a study of T cell responses to AZD1222 COVID-19 vaccine. Libraries were prepared by immunoSEQ multiplex PCR; TCRdb keeps only in-frame clonotypes and omits some of them. The sample consists of 65,000 to 80,000 clones, 88% of them appearing once. This sample comprised peripheral blood, obtained 28 days after the second dose of the MenACWY control vaccine. The receptors were sampled from an adult who received the MenACWY meningococcal vaccine as a control. Both conserved end residues are part of each CDR3. D genes are given only for firm matches. Clone size is stated in some rows and not others, as once, few, many or a class when expanded.

CDR3 DNA: TGTGCCACCAGCAGAGATCGCAAGGTCGTTCTGGGGAAGACAGATACGCAGTATTTT; CDR3 protein: CATSRDRKVVLGKTDTQYF; D gene: -; V gene: TRBV15; clone size: -; J gene: TRBJ2-3
CDR3 DNA: TGTGCCAGCACAGGGGGAGAGACCCAGTACTTC; CDR3 protein: CASTGGETQYF; D gene: TRBD1; V gene: TRBV3-1/TRBV3-2; clone size: -; J gene: TRBJ2-5
CDR3 DNA: TGTGCCAGCAGCCAAGACCGGGGGCGGCAGGAGCAGTACTTC; CDR3 protein: CASSQDRGRQEQYF; D gene: -; V gene: TRBV6-6; clone size: -; J gene: TRBJ2-7
CDR3 DNA: TGTGCCTGGAGTGTAACGGGGACAGGGCGCGAGCAGTACTTC; CDR3 protein: CAWSVTGTGREQYF; D gene: TRBD1; V gene: TRBV30; clone size: -; J gene: TRBJ2-7
CDR3 DNA: TGTGCCACCAGCATTAGCGGGAGGGTCTACAATGAGCAGTTCTTC; CDR3 protein: CATSISGRVYNEQFF; D gene: TRBD2; V gene: TRBV15; clone size: -; J gene: TRBJ2-1
CDR3 DNA: TGTGCCAGCAGCACCAGGACAACAAACTATGGCTACACCTTC; CDR3 protein: CASSTRTTNYGYTF; D gene: -; V gene: TRBV7-8; clone size: -; J gene: TRBJ1-2
CDR3 DNA: TGTGCCAGCAGGGGGGCGGTTGAAGCAGATACGCAGTATTTT; CDR3 protein: CASRGAVEADTQYF; D gene: -; V gene: TRBV6-5; clone size: -; J gene: TRBJ2-3
CDR3 DNA: TGTGCCAGCACTTGGTCAGGGGGCGAGCAGTACTTC; CDR3 protein: CASTWSGGEQYF; D gene: TRBD1; V gene: TRBV2; clone size: -; J gene: TRBJ2-7
CDR3 DNA: TGCAGCGGATCGAAGAACACCGGGGAGCTGTTTTTT; CDR3 protein: CSGSKNTGELFF; D gene: -; V gene: TRBV29-1; clone size: -; J gene: TRBJ2-2
CDR3 DNA: TGTGCCAGCTCTCCGGACAGGGTAGCTGGAAACACCATATATTTT; CDR3 protein: CASSPDRVAGNTIYF; D gene: TRBD1; V gene: TRBV18; clone size: -; J gene: TRBJ1-3
CDR3 DNA: TGTGCCAGCAGCCAGGGCGTGTCGGGCGGCTACACCTTC; CDR3 protein: CASSQGVSGGYTF; D gene: -; V gene: TRBV3-1/TRBV3-2; clone size: -; J gene: TRBJ1-2
CDR3 DNA: TGTGCCAGCAGTGGGCAGGGTTGGAATAATTCACCCCTCCACTTT; CDR3 protein: CASSGQGWNNSPLHF; D gene: -; V gene: TRBV2; clone size: -; J gene: TRBJ1-6
CDR3 DNA: TGTGCCAGCAGCGTAGCTAGCACCGGGGAGCTGTTTTTT; CDR3 protein: CASSVASTGELFF; D gene: -; V gene: TRBV9; clone size: -; J gene: TRBJ2-2
CDR3 DNA: TGCGCCAGCAGCTTTGCGGGAGGGCTGAATGAGCAGTTCTTC; CDR3 protein: CASSFAGGLNEQFF; D gene: TRBD2; V gene: TRBV5-1; clone size: -; J gene: TRBJ2-1
CDR3 DNA: TGTGCCTGGAGTGTACGGGGGGCAGATACGCAGTATTTT; CDR3 protein: CAWSVRGADTQYF; D gene: TRBD2; V gene: TRBV30; clone size: -; J gene: TRBJ2-3
CDR3 DNA: TGTGCCAGCAGCCAAGTCAGGGGGCGAGAGCAGTACTTC; CDR3 protein: CASSQVRGREQYF; D gene: TRBD1; V gene: TRBV3-1/TRBV3-2; clone size: -; J gene: TRBJ2-7
CDR3 DNA: TGTGCCTGGAGTCCGGCGAACACTGAAGCTTTCTTT; CDR3 protein: CAWSPANTEAFF; D gene: -; V gene: TRBV30; clone size: -; J gene: TRBJ1-1
CDR3 DNA: TGTGCCAGCAGCTTAGCGGTAGCGGAGACCCAGTACTTC; CDR3 protein: CASSLAVAETQYF; D gene: -; V gene: TRBV7-9; clone size: -; J gene: TRBJ2-5
CDR3 DNA: TGTGCCAGCCACCGGACAGGGAAGTACGGGGAGCTGTTTTTT; CDR3 protein: CASHRTGKYGELFF; D gene: TRBD1; V gene: TRBV2; clone size: -; J gene: TRBJ2-2
CDR3 DNA: TGTGCCAGCAGTGTTGGGACAGTGAACACCGGGGAGCTGTTTTTT; CDR3 protein: CASSVGTVNTGELFF; D gene: TRBD1; V gene: TRBV2; clone size: -; J gene: TRBJ2-2
CDR3 DNA: TGTGCCAGCAGCCCTTCCGGGACAGCTAGCTCTGGAAACACCATATATTTT; CDR3 protein: CASSPSGTASSGNTIYF; D gene: TRBD1; V gene: TRBV9; clone size: once; J gene: TRBJ1-3
CDR3 DNA: TGTGCCAGCAGTGTAATTACCGGGACTTCTAGGCTCGAGCAGTACTTC; CDR3 protein: CASSVITGTSRLEQYF; D gene: -; V gene: TRBV6-4; clone size: few; J gene: TRBJ2-7
CDR3 DNA: TGTGCCATCAGTGAGGCAGGTAGCTCCTATAATTCACCCCTCCACTTT; CDR3 protein: CAISEAGSSYNSPLHF; D gene: -; V gene: TRBV10-3; clone size: -; J gene: TRBJ1-6
CDR3 DNA: TGTGCCAGCAGTGAAGGGGCAGGGGTAGACTATGGCTACACCTTC; CDR3 protein: CASSEGAGVDYGYTF; D gene: -; V gene: TRBV6-1; clone size: -; J gene: TRBJ1-2
CDR3 DNA: TGTGCCAGCAGCTTAGCGGACGGCTCCTACGAGCAGTACTTC; CDR3 protein: CASSLADGSYEQYF; D gene: -; V gene: TRBV7-2; clone size: once; J gene: TRBJ2-7